One sample yielded the 26 T cell receptor beta chains listed below, sequenced in a study of T-cell reconstitution after alpha-beta-depleted transplantation in children. For TCRbeta, the library was prepared with unique molecular identifiers. Each CDR3 protein gets one entry after TCRdb re-called the PCR reads with MiXCR. The sample has almost 500,000 distinct CDR3 sequences, around 13% seen once. Here the sequenced sample was PBMCs from the stem cell graft donor, taken from the stem cell graft. These receptors all come from a human donor who donated a stem cell graft to a child with combined immunodeficiency.

V is TRBV11-2 and J is TRBJ1-4; no firm D call. The CDR3 is 15 residues long. V dropped 0 bases and J dropped 2 bases, with 7 bases sitting between them. The V gene's germline CDR1 is SGHAT and CDR2 FQNNGV. The CDR3 region has the DNA TGTGCCAGCAGCTTAGATTGGTTGACTAATGAAAAACTGTTTTTT. Its protein product is CASSLDWLTNEKLFF.

The chain joins TRBV12-3 or TRBV12-4 to TRBJ2-1; TRBD2 matches at 10 bases. This CDR3 is built from 13 residues. Germline trimming cut 5 bases from V and 16 bases from J; bases unmatched to any gene: 11. The CDR3 reads CASSALAGVVRFF. CDR3 in DNA: TGTGCCAGCAGTGCCCTAGCGGGAGTTGTAAGATTCTTC.

The sample holds a few counts of this clonotype. The chain recombines TRBV5-1 with TRBJ1-2, with unresolved D. CDR1 SGHRS and CDR2 YFSETQ come from the germline V gene. V was cut by 0 bases and J by 0 bases, with 12 bases left in between. The CDR3 has 16 residues. CDR3 nucleotide sequence: TGCGCCAGCAGCTTGGCATGGAAGAGAGCTAACTATGGCTACACCTTC. It yields the protein CASSLAWKRANYGYTF.

In this sample, this clonotype turned up a few times. The chain employs TRBV4-3 and TRBJ2-7; D is ambiguous. Germline assignment: CDR1 LGHNA and CDR2 YSLEER. CDR3 length equals 15 residues. Trimming cost V 0 bases and J 3 bases, with 12 bases left between them. This chain's CDR3 is CASSQDRVGNYEQYF. DNA of the CDR3: TGCGCCAGCAGCCAAGATCGAGTAGGAAACTACGAGCAGTACTTC.

V gene TRBV7-8 combines with J gene TRBJ2-7, with 9 bases aligning to TRBD1. This CDR3 is 15 amino acids long. Germline V gene data show CDR1 as SGHVS and CDR2 as FQNEAQ. The V segment lost 1 base and the J segment 2 bases; nucleotides outside the gene matches: 3. CDR3 sequence reads: CASSLVGTGTYEQYF. The CDR3 nucleotides are TGTGCCAGCAGCTTAGTAGGGACAGGGACCTACGAGCAGTACTTC.

Only a few counts were recorded for this clonotype. CDR3 sequence (DNA): TGCAGTGCTGAAAGCGGGGGGCTATCAGATACGCAGTATTTT. This gives the protein CSAESGGLSDTQYF. The gene calls are TRBV20-1 and TRBJ2-3, with 9 bases aligning to TRBD2. CDR1 and CDR2 from the germline V gene are DFQATT and SNEGSKA (reference sequence). Trimming cost V 5 bases and J 4 bases; bases outside gene matches: 7. The CDR3 loop spans 14 amino acids.

The table lists this clonotype with a count of one. V and J are TRBV7-9 and TRBJ1-2, with D unclear. Between the trimmed V and J ends, which lost 6 bases and 4 bases, there was a span of 15 bases. CDR1 is SEHNR, CDR2 FQNEAQ, per germline (reference sequence). There are 14 residues in the CDR3. Written as DNA, the CDR3 is TGTGCCAGCAGTTACGGCAGGCCGATCTATGGCTACACCTTC. Its protein is CASSYGRPIYGYTF. The variable domain in full, with the rest retrieved from reference TRBV7-9 and TRBJ1-2, is DTGVSQNPRHKITKRGQNVTFRCDPISEHNRLYWYRQTLGQGPEFLTYFQNEAQLEKSRLLSDRFSAERPKGSFSTLEIQRTEQGDSAMYLCASSYGRPIYGYTFGSGTRLTVV.

The rearrangement uses TRBV5-1 and TRBJ2-1, with D perhaps TRBD1 (6 bases). This CDR3 contains 17 residues. The germline V gene encodes CDR1 SGHRS and CDR2 YFSETQ. V lost 4 bases, J lost 3 bases, and 20 bases lay in between. DNA for the CDR3: TGCGCCAGCAGCCCACAGGACAGACAATCCCTCTACAATGAGCAGTTCTTC. The encoded protein is CASSPQDRQSLYNEQFF.

The rearrangement uses TRBV12-3 or TRBV12-4 and TRBJ1-2, with D perhaps TRBD1 (5 bases). CDR3 size: 14 residues. The germline V and J ends were trimmed by 1 base and 4 bases, with 10 bases remaining between them. The chain's CDR3 is CASSLVQGSYGYTF. CDR3 coding DNA: TGTGCCAGCAGTTTAGTTCAGGGTAGCTATGGCTACACCTTC.

This clonotype was picked up many times. The V call is TRBV6-2 or TRBV6-3, the J call TRBJ2-7; 9 positions match TRBD1. CDR3 length: 15 residues. The V gene's germline CDR1 is MNHEY and CDR2 SVGEGT. Losses at the gene ends were 4 bases for V and 2 bases for J; bases not matched to a gene: 6. The CDR3 protein is CASSSRDRVPYEQYF. The CDR3 DNA reads as TGTGCCAGCAGTTCCCGGGACAGGGTCCCCTACGAGCAGTACTTC.

This clonotype was picked up a small number of times. This sequence joins TRBV29-1 and TRBJ2-1, with 11 bases fitting TRBD2. The CDR3 runs 12 residues. Germline loops: CDR1 SQVTM, CDR2 ANQGSEA. Trimming took 6 bases from V and 8 from J; bases not matched to a gene: 3. CDR3 sequence (DNA): TGCAGCGTAGTACTAGCGGGAGATGAGCAGTTCTTC. Translated: CSVVLAGDEQFF.

The sample holds a few counts of this clonotype. The V call is TRBV28, the J call TRBJ1-1; possibly TRBD1 for D (5 bases). Trimming pared 2 bases from V and 4 bases from J, leaving 14 bases between. In germline, CDR1 is MDHEN, CDR2 SYDVKM. The CDR3 length is 15 residues. CDR3 bases: TGTGCCAGCAGTTTAATGGGCAGGGTGGCCACTGAAGCTTTCTTT. Its protein product is CASSLMGRVATEAFF.

This clonotype was counted at least ten times. The CDR3 sequence is CASSQEWPDEQFF. The DNA of the CDR3 is TGTGCCAGCAGCCAAGAATGGCCGGATGAGCAGTTCTTC. The chain couples TRBV3-1 to TRBJ2-1; D unresolved. V was trimmed by 0 bases and J by 8 bases, leaving 8 bases between them. The CDR3 totals 13 residues. CDR1 is LGHDT and CDR2 is YNNKEL in the germline V gene (reference sequence).

This chain joins TRBV9 and TRBJ1-6; a possible D gene is TRBD1 (5 bases). The CDR3 is made up of 15 amino acids. With 4 bases removed from V and 9 bases from J, the gap between germline ends came to 17 bases. Germline CDR1 is SGDLS and CDR2 is YYNGEE. The CDR3 is CASSSSGGGGSPLHF. The CDR3 bases are TGTGCCAGCAGCTCCTCCGGGGGTGGGGGTTCACCCCTCCACTTT.

This clonotype was seen more than once but under ten times. The V and J genes are TRBV12-3 or TRBV12-4 and TRBJ1-3; D uncertain. This CDR3 region has 11 residues. Trimming took off 6 bases at V and 6 bases at J, with 6 bases between the two ends. CDR3 nucleotide sequence: TGTGCCAGCAGCCCTAAAAACACCATATATTTT. This encodes CASSPKNTIYF.

The DNA of the CDR3 is TGTGCCAGCAGCCCCCTCGAACGGGCGCGAGCTTTCTTT. It encodes CASSPLERARAFF. The rearrangement uses TRBV11-2 and TRBJ1-1; no reliable D call. The CDR3 has 13 residues. Between the trimmed V and J ends, which lost 5 bases and 10 bases, there was a span of 17 bases. Per germline, CDR1 SGHAT and CDR2 FQNNGV.

The gene calls are TRBV5-1 and TRBJ2-7; D possibly corresponds to TRBD2 (6 bases). This CDR3 has 14 amino acids. Germline V gives CDR1 SGHRS, CDR2 YFSETQ. The V end lost 1 base, the J end lost 5 bases, and 13 bases lay between the germline ends. The DNA of the CDR3 is TGCGCCAGCAGCTTGTCCCTAGCGCTAAACGAGCAGTACTTC. Its protein product is CASSLSLALNEQYF. The full variable domain, with the rest looked up from reference TRBV5-1 and TRBJ2-7, is KAGVTQTPRYLIKTRGQQVTLSCSPISGHRSVSWYQQTPGQGLQFLFEYFSETQRNKGNFPGRFSGRQFSNSRSEMNVSTLELGDSALYLCASSLSLALNEQYFGPGTRLTVT.

This clonotype was counted at least ten times. Compared with germline, one end of the junction differs, possibly owing to a read error. The chain uses TRBV7-9 and TRBJ2-1; 8 nucleotides align to TRBD2. The length of the CDR3 is 15 residues. Germline V gene data show CDR1 as SEHNR and CDR2 as FQNEAQ (reference sequence). The CDR3 loop reads CASRLAGFSYNEQFF. The CDR3 DNA sequence: TGTGCCAGCAGGTTAGCGGGGTTCTCCTACAATGAGCAGTTCTTC.

The CDR3 is CASSQSDRRNSPLHF. DNA of the CDR3: TGTGCCAGCAGCCAATCCGACAGGAGGAATTCACCCCTCCACTTT. This chain links TRBV16 with TRBJ1-6; possibly TRBD1 for D (6 bases). V lost 0 bases and J 7 bases, leaving 10 bases between the germline ends. Germline CDR1 is KGHSY and CDR2 is FQNENV. This CDR3 is 15 amino acids long.

This clonotype appeared a few times. This chain uses TRBV4-2 with TRBJ2-1; the D gene is possibly TRBD2 (5 bases). Deletions cut 0 bases from V and 6 bases from J, with 18 bases between. CDR3 length equals 17 residues. Germline CDR1 and CDR2: LGHNA and YNFKEQ. For the CDR3, the DNA is TGTGCCAGCAGCCAAGATTTGAGTCTAGCATGGGGCAATGAGCAGTTCTTC. Protein: CASSQDLSLAWGNEQFF.

This chain uses TRBV5-6 with TRBJ1-1; D not resolved. This CDR3 contains 13 residues. In germline, CDR1 is SGHDT, CDR2 YYEEEE. Trimming left V 0 bases short and J 8 bases short, with 11 bases between. Written as DNA, the CDR3 is TGTGCCAGCAGCTTGGAGGAGGTCGCCGAAGCTTTCTTT. Its protein is CASSLEEVAEAFF.

The table lists this clonotype with a few counts. V usage is TRBV28 and J usage is TRBJ2-1; TRBD2 aligns across 11 bases. CDR1 MDHEN and CDR2 SYDVKM come from the germline V gene. Unmatched junction bases numbered 9, after V lost 5 bases and J lost 9 bases. The CDR3 consists of 15 residues. CDR3 loop: CASSPPRLAGREQFF. The CDR3 nucleotides are TGTGCCAGCAGTCCCCCTCGACTAGCGGGACGTGAGCAGTTCTTC.

This clonotype was seen a handful of times. This rearrangement joins TRBV11-1 to TRBJ2-1; D possibly corresponds to TRBD2 (6 bases). In germline, CDR1 is SGHAT, CDR2 FQDESV (reference sequence). V was cut by 5 bases and J by 0 bases, with 20 bases left in between. There are 18 residues in the CDR3. CDR3 residues: CASSRSGTRTSSYNEQFF. The CDR3 DNA reads TGTGCCAGCAGCAGGTCCGGGACTCGCACAAGCTCCTACAATGAGCAGTTCTTC.

This clonotype was detected ten times or more. The gene calls are TRBV21-1 and TRBJ2-1. TRBV21-1 is shown as a pseudogene. CDR3 length: 13 amino acids. This CDR3 is CASSTLVYNEQFF. In nucleotides, the CDR3 is TGTGCCAGCAGCACGCTTGTATACAATGAGCAGTTCTTC.

This chain uses TRBV25-1 with TRBJ2-7; a possible D gene is TRBD1 (5 bases). Germline lookup yields CDR1 MGHDK and CDR2 SYGVNS. The ends were cut back, 6 bases at V and 3 bases at J, with 12 bases in the middle. There are 13 residues in the CDR3. CDR3 sequence reads: CASRDLDSYEQYF. CDR3 sequence (DNA): TGTGCCAGCAGAGATCTTGACAGCTACGAGCAGTACTTC.

Ten or more counts support this clonotype. The chain carries TRBV10-3 and TRBJ2-2, with D perhaps matching TRBD1 (7 bases). The CDR3 covers 14 residues. Germline V gene sequence: CDR1 ENHRY, CDR2 SYGVKD. Trimming removed 4 bases from V and 6 bases from J, with 12 bases in between. Here the CDR3 reads CAISGTGGAGELFF. For the CDR3, the DNA is TGTGCCATCAGTGGGACAGGCGGGGCCGGGGAGCTGTTTTTT.